This entry lists 25 T cell receptor beta chains sequenced from one sample in a study of early T cells in non-severe SARS-CoV-2 infection. TCRdb passed the 5' RACE reads through MiXCR, listing each CDR3 protein once. The data show around 58,000 distinct CDR3 sequences, roughly 5% seen once. The sequenced sample was whole blood. The receptor set was obtained from an adult who was a healthcare worker with PCR-confirmed SARS-CoV-2 infection or an uninfected control (not recorded which).

This clonotype was observed at least ten times. The chain uses TRBV5-1 and TRBJ2-1; D perhaps matches TRBD1 (6 bases). This CDR3 comprises 16 residues. Germline CDR1 reads SGHRS; CDR2 reads YFSETQ. Trimming cost V 4 bases and J 3 bases, with 17 bases left between them. CDR3 bases: TGCGCCAGCAGCGACCCCCGGGACACCCTCTACAATGAGCAGTTCTTC. Protein sequence: CASSDPRDTLYNEQFF.

V is TRBV18 and J is TRBJ2-3, with D perhaps being TRBD1 or TRBD2 (5 bases each). The germline CDR1 and CDR2 sequences are KGHSH and LQKENI. The length of the CDR3 is 15 residues. V lost 2 bases and J 0 bases, leaving 9 bases between the germline ends. The DNA for the CDR3 is TGTGCCAGCTCACCAATTGGGGGAAGCACAGATACGCAGTATTTT. Its protein product is CASSPIGGSTDTQYF.

This clonotype was counted ten times or more. The V call is TRBV20-1, the J call TRBJ2-1; TRBD2 matches at 13 bases. Germline V lookup: CDR1 DFQATT, CDR2 SNEGSKA (reference sequence). Trimming took 0 bases from V and 5 from J; bases not matched to a gene: 10. This CDR3 region has 18 residues. In DNA, the CDR3 is TGCAGTGCTAGAGATCCTTTAGGACTAGCGGGGGACCACAATGAGCAGTTCTTC. Translating gives CSARDPLGLAGDHNEQFF.

This clonotype was seen many times. The CDR3 protein is CASSDSTYEQYF. In nucleotides, the CDR3 is TGTGCCAGCTCTGACTCAACCTACGAGCAGTACTTC. This chain connects TRBV2 to TRBJ2-7; D is unresolved. CDR3 length equals 12 residues. Trimming cost V 8 bases and J 2 bases, with 10 bases left between them. Germline-derived CDR1 and CDR2 are SNHLY and FYNNEI. The full variable domain, completed using reference TRBV2 and TRBJ2-7, is EPEVTQTPSHQVTQMGQEVILRCVPISNHLYFYWYRQILGQKVEFLVSFYNNEISEKSEIFDDQFSVERPDGSNFTLKIRSTKLEDSAMYFCASSDSTYEQYFGPGTRLTVT.

This clonotype was recorded many times. This chain joins TRBV7-9 and TRBJ2-7; the match to TRBD1 covers 7 bases. CDR3 length equals 12 residues. Trimming cost V 3 bases and J 6 bases; bases outside gene matches: 2. Per germline, CDR1 SEHNR and CDR2 FQNEAQ (reference sequence). The CDR3 bases are TGTGCCAGCAGCTTCACAGGGGCCGAGCAGTACTTC. This codes for CASSFTGAEQYF.

This clonotype was counted at least ten times. The genes are TRBV6-1 and TRBJ2-7; D gene ambiguous. Germline V lookup: CDR1 MNHNS, CDR2 SASEGT. This CDR3 has 11 residues. V was cut by 4 bases and J by 3 bases, with 4 bases left in between. CDR3 DNA sequence: TGTGCCAGCAGTGCTCTCTACGAGCAGTACTTC. Translating it yields CASSALYEQYF.

The chain employs TRBV20-1 and TRBJ2-3; 10 positions match TRBD2. Germline CDR1 and CDR2: DFQATT and SNEGSKA (reference sequence). The V and J ends lost 6 bases and 3 bases, in that order; junction bases with no gene match: 9. This CDR3 region has 15 residues. The CDR3 spells CSAARASGGTDTQYF. CDR3 coding DNA: TGCAGTGCAGCAAGGGCTAGCGGGGGAACAGATACGCAGTATTTT.

The rearrangement joins TRBV19 to TRBJ2-5; weak D call: TRBD1 (5 bases). CDR1 is LNHDA and CDR2 is SQIVND in the germline V gene (reference sequence). V lost 10 bases, J lost 0 bases, and 18 bases lay in between. The CDR3 is made up of 15 amino acids. CDR3 in amino acids: CATRLVGLYQETQYF. CDR3 nucleotide sequence: TGTGCCACCCGGTTGGTGGGGCTGTACCAAGAGACCCAGTACTTC.

This clonotype occurred many times. J is TRBJ2-7 and V is TRBV7-2; weak D call: TRBD2 (5 bases). CDR1 SGHTA and CDR2 FQGNSA come from the germline V gene. V lost 1 base, J lost 6 bases, and 10 bases lay in between. CDR3 size: 13 residues. The CDR3 DNA follows: TGTGCCAGCAGCTTAGGGACTGCCCTCGAGCAGTACTTC. This encodes CASSLGTALEQYF. Full variable domain (outside the CDR3, taken from reference TRBV7-2 and TRBJ2-7): GAGVSQSPSNKVTEKGKDVELRCDPISGHTALYWYRQSLGQGLEFLIYFQGNSAPDKSGLPSDRFSAERTGGSVSTLTIQRTQQEDSAVYLCASSLGTALEQYFGPGTRLTVT.

This clonotype appeared many times. This chain joins TRBV19 and TRBJ2-3; D is ambiguous. V lost 1 base to trimming and J lost 2 bases, with 7 bases between them. The CDR3 consists of 14 residues. CDR1 is LNHDA, CDR2 SQIVND, per germline (reference sequence). CDR3 sequence: CASSIGQDTDTQYF. CDR3 nucleotide sequence: TGTGCCAGTAGTATAGGTCAAGACACAGATACGCAGTATTTT.

Only a few counts were recorded for this clonotype. The rearrangement joins TRBV3-1 to TRBJ2-7; D is possibly TRBD2 (6 bases). V was shortened by 3 bases and J by 2 bases, with 8 bases between the two germline ends. Germline loops: CDR1 LGHDT, CDR2 YNNKEL (reference sequence). The CDR3 is made up of 13 amino acids. CDR3 in amino acids: CASSQGGAYEQYF. The DNA for the CDR3 is TGTGCCAGCAGCCAGGGGGGAGCCTACGAGCAGTACTTC.

This clonotype was recorded many times. The V gene is TRBV7-2, the J gene TRBJ2-5; D is undetermined. Trimming pared 7 bases from V and 0 bases from J, leaving 15 bases between. From germline, CDR1 is SGHTA and CDR2 FQGNSA. The CDR3 is made up of 15 amino acids. CDR3 in amino acids: CASTLRAAYQETQYF. The CDR3 nucleotides read TGTGCCAGCACCCTTAGGGCCGCGTACCAAGAGACCCAGTACTTC.

This clonotype came up a few times. The chain recombines TRBV5-8 with TRBJ1-5; D is uncertain. Germline V lookup: CDR1 SGHTS, CDR2 YDEGEE. V lost 5 bases and J 6 bases, leaving 9 bases between the germline ends. CDR3 length: 12 residues. This CDR3 is CASSTWGQPQHF. DNA for the CDR3: TGTGCCAGCAGTACGTGGGGTCAGCCCCAGCATTTT.

This clonotype was found a few times. V and J are TRBV20-1 and TRBJ2-7; no clear D. The germline gives CDR1 DFQATT, CDR2 SNEGSKA (reference sequence). V lost 3 bases, J lost 3 bases, and 12 bases lay in between. The CDR3 is 13 amino acids. Written as DNA, the CDR3 is TGCAGTGCTAGGAGGCAGAGTTACTACGAGCAGTACTTC. Its translation: CSARRQSYYEQYF.

This clonotype occurred many times. J is TRBJ1-4 and V is TRBV5-6; 8 positions match TRBD1. Germline CDR1 and CDR2: SGHDT and YYEEEE. There are 13 residues in the CDR3. V shed 5 bases, J shed 5 bases, and the junction held 2 bases outside the gene matches. As DNA, the CDR3 is TGTGCCAGCAGACGACAGGGGAATGAAAAACTGTTTTTT. As protein: CASRRQGNEKLFF.

This clonotype was found many times. The rearrangement joins TRBV28 to TRBJ2-1; D gene ambiguous. Trimming cost V 5 bases and J 6 bases, with 14 bases left between them. Germline V gene sequence: CDR1 MDHEN, CDR2 SYDVKM. The CDR3 spans 14 residues. The CDR3 sequence is CASSHTPLANEQFF. The CDR3 DNA reads as TGTGCCAGCAGTCACACCCCTCTGGCCAATGAGCAGTTCTTC.

Many counts were recorded for this clonotype. The CDR3 bases are TGCGCCAGCAGCTTGGCGGGTAGCAATCAGCCCCAGCATTTT. As protein: CASSLAGSNQPQHF. The chain couples TRBV5-1 to TRBJ1-5; no clear D gene. The CDR3 runs to 14 residues. Germline V gives CDR1 SGHRS, CDR2 YFSETQ. Trimming took off 0 bases at V and 0 bases at J, with 4 bases between the two ends. Full variable domain (rest looked up from reference TRBV5-1 and TRBJ1-5): KAGVTQTPRYLIKTRGQQVTLSCSPISGHRSVSWYQQTPGQGLQFLFEYFSETQRNKGNFPGRFSGRQFSNSRSEMNVSTLELGDSALYLCASSLAGSNQPQHFGDGTRLSIL.

There are many counts of this clonotype. The J gene is TRBJ1-5, the V gene TRBV7-2; D might be TRBD1 (6 bases). CDR3 length: 16 amino acids. The germline V gene has CDR1 SGHTA and CDR2 FQGNSA. V was pared by 4 bases and J by 1 base, with 14 bases between. The CDR3 DNA reads as TGTGCCAGCAGCTCCTGGGGGGGCGCGAGCAATCAGCCCCAGCATTTT. The encoded protein is CASSSWGGASNQPQHF.

This clonotype was counted between two and nine times. The chain couples TRBV7-9 to TRBJ2-2; maybe TRBD2 (6 bases). CDR1 and CDR2 from the germline V gene are SEHNR and FQNEAQ (reference sequence). Trimming cost V 4 bases and J 0 bases, with 18 bases left between them. This CDR3 has 18 amino acids. CDR3 residues: CASSSPSGGQTNTGELFF. DNA of the CDR3: TGTGCCAGCAGCTCTCCCTCCGGAGGGCAGACGAACACCGGGGAGCTGTTTTTT.

Worth noting for this clonotype: A much larger clone lies a single base off, so this may be a read error. This chain joins TRBV19 and TRBJ2-7, with D uncertain. Deletions cut 2 bases from V and 3 bases from J, with 8 bases between. Germline CDR1 LNHDA, CDR2 SQIVND (reference sequence). This CDR3 has 13 residues. CDR3 region: CASSILDCYEQYF. Written as DNA, the CDR3 is TGTGCCAGTAGTATACTCGACTGCTACGAGCAGTACTTC.

CDR3 in DNA: TGTGCCAGTAGTGCAAGGACAGGGGTCACAACACGGGAGCAGTACTTC. It yields the protein CASSARTGVTTREQYF. The chain combines TRBV19 with TRBJ2-7; 9 bases are a match to TRBD1. With 5 bases clipped from V and 7 bases from J, the junction kept 15 bases outside the gene matches. The CDR3 is 16 residues long. Germline V gene sequence: CDR1 LNHDA, CDR2 SQIVND (reference sequence).

This clonotype was counted a few times. This chain connects TRBV18 to TRBJ1-1, with 7 bases matching TRBD1. Per the germline V gene, CDR1 is KGHSH and CDR2 is LQKENI. The length of the CDR3 is 12 residues. J was trimmed by 13 bases and V by 6 bases; bases with no gene match: 11. Written as DNA, the CDR3 is TGTGCCAGCTCTCTAGACAGGGCGCCCCTTTTCTTT. The encoded protein is CASSLDRAPLFF.

This clonotype has ten or more counts. The gene calls are TRBV27 and TRBJ2-7, with D perhaps matching TRBD1 (6 bases). Germline V gives CDR1 MNHEY, CDR2 SMNVEV (reference sequence). V was trimmed by 0 bases and J by 2 bases, leaving 8 bases between them. The CDR3 has 14 residues. The chain's CDR3 is CASSLSRTAYEQYF. The CDR3 region has the DNA TGTGCCAGCAGTTTATCGAGGACAGCCTACGAGCAGTACTTC.

Ten or more counts support this clonotype. The chain joins TRBV5-1 to TRBJ2-5; D gene ambiguous. With 4 bases removed from V and 2 bases from J, the gap between germline ends came to 12 bases. The germline V gene encodes CDR1 SGHRS and CDR2 YFSETQ. CDR3 length: 14 amino acids. The CDR3 nucleotides are TGCGCCAGCAGCCTTCCGGACGTACAAGAGACCCAGTACTTC. This encodes CASSLPDVQETQYF. Together with reference TRBV5-1 and TRBJ2-5, the CDR3 gives the full variable domain: KAGVTQTPRYLIKTRGQQVTLSCSPISGHRSVSWYQQTPGQGLQFLFEYFSETQRNKGNFPGRFSGRQFSNSRSEMNVSTLELGDSALYLCASSLPDVQETQYFGPGTRLLVL.

The chain is built from TRBV7-9 and TRBJ2-7; D gene ambiguous. The CDR3 length is 13 residues. Germline CDR1 is SEHNR and CDR2 is FQNEAQ (reference sequence). V lost 3 bases and J lost 3, with 9 bases in between. CDR3 DNA: TGTGCCAGCAGCTTCGGCGGAGACTACGAGCAGTACTTC. As protein: CASSFGGDYEQYF.